The TCR beta chain under discussion was sequenced for a study of identical twins. TCRdb ran MiXCR on the 5' RACE reads and lists one entry per CDR3 protein. The table lists some 660,000 distinct CDR3 sequences, 8.5% to 9.5% of them singletons. The CDR3 is made up of 15 amino acids. The V gene lost 6 bases and the J gene lost 4 bases, with 18 bases spanning the gap. This clonotype was counted a few times. Its target is not known. Findings and limits, study-wide: The same donors were not followed; conclusions instead depended on cross-sectional statistical analysis. Zero-insertion analyses could be partly confounded by invariant MAIT and iNKT cells.

This sample was also put to use in a study of yellow fever vaccine responses in identical twins. From that study: Vaccine-induced T cell responses in twins were reportedly observed to appear partly convergent, partly personalized.

This TCR was sampled from a woman younger than 35 in good health. The sample was PBMCs. This rearrangement joins TRBV12-3 or TRBV12-4 to TRBJ1-2; D is undetermined. CDR3 DNA: TGTGCCAGCAGCCCGAGAAACAGCATGAGCTATGGCTACACCTTC. It yields the protein CASSPRNSMSYGYTF.